This TCR beta chain was recorded in a study of blood T cell repertoires in COVID-19. The overall study: COVID-19 samples collected from the United States, Italy and Spain covered acute and convalescent phases.

All enrollees were roughly 18 to 90 years old and from under 25 US areas. The study assigned cohorts using participant-reported clinical history. V trimming: 6 bases; J trimming: 7 bases; junction bases outside the gene matches: 6. The CDR3 is made up of 14 amino acids. CDR1 and CDR2 (germline): MDHEN, SYDVKM. Authors' processing steps: Estimated nucleated cell counts came from reference gene primer amplification. Repertoires were generated with immunoSEQ multiplex PCR, while TCRdb's copy carries only in-frame clones and drops some. V and J calls and clone size follow that table, whereas D and trimming were derived from the DNA. The table records around 200,000 clones, 80% of them present only once.

The specimen sequenced was PBMCs or T cells enriched from blood (not recorded which). The chain has TRBV28 and TRBJ1-6; 7 positions match TRBD1. This TCR was recovered from a woman aged 40 to 50 with acute COVID-19. The CDR3 DNA sequence: TGTGCCAGCAGGGTTGACAGGGAGAATTCACCCCTCCACTTT. Translated, it gives CASRVDRENSPLHF. Full variable domain (rest looked up from reference TRBV28 and TRBJ1-6): DVKVTQSSRYLVKRTGEKVFLECVQDMDHENMFWYRQDPGLGLRLIYFSYDVKMKEKGDIPEGYSVSREKKERFSLILESASTNQTSMYLCASRVDRENSPLHFGNGTRLTVT.